Presented here are 24 T cell receptor beta chains from one specimen sequenced in a study of beta chain features in type 1 diabetes. Findings of the study overall: Shorter TCRB CDR3s, moderately but significantly so, were found in Type 1 diabetes patients in all four CD4+ subsets.

cDNA synthesis used the whole RNA isolate, giving expressed TCRB sequences. Assay used: immunoSEQ multiplex PCR; TCRdb lists only in-frame clones, some missing. This table has approximately 170,000 clones, 6% to 9% appearing once. Antigen specificity for these receptors is unknown. The sequencing sample was made of central memory CD4+ T cells from blood. These receptors were obtained from a man between 18 and 29 years old with type 1 diabetes.

The chain has TRBV2 and TRBJ1-2, with 7 bases fitting TRBD1. The CDR3 has 16 residues. CDR1 is SNHLY and CDR2 is FYNNEI in the germline V gene. The junction had 13 bases not matched to a gene; V was cut back by 4 bases and J by 5 bases. DNA of the CDR3: TGTGCCAGCAGTGGAACCTCATGGGACAGCGAATATGGCTACACCTTC. This encodes CASSGTSWDSEYGYTF.

The chain employs TRBV5-1 and TRBJ2-2, with D possibly being TRBD1 (5 bases). Germline-derived CDR1 and CDR2 are SGHRS and YFSETQ. The CDR3 is 15 amino acids. V was clipped by 8 bases and J by 1 base, with 15 bases between them. The CDR3, as DNA: TGCGCCAGACTCTACAGGCCCCGGAACACCGGGGAGCTGTTTTTT. It specifies CARLYRPRNTGELFF.

This clone turned up a few times. The CDR3 coding sequence is TGTGCCTGGTCGAGGACAGGGAACAATTCACCCCTCCACTTT. Residues: CAWSRTGNNSPLHF. The rearrangement joins TRBV30 to TRBJ1-6; 8 nucleotides agree with TRBD1. V dropped 5 bases and J dropped 7; count of bases not matched to a gene: 7. Per the germline V gene, CDR1 is GTSNPN and CDR2 is SVGIG (reference sequence). The length of the CDR3 is 14 residues.

The rearrangement links TRBV14 to TRBJ2-1, with a possible D match to TRBD2 (6 bases). The CDR3 is 15 amino acids. The V gene's germline CDR1 is SGHDN and CDR2 FVKESK. Trimming took 1 base from V and 4 from J, leaving 11 bases between them. CDR3 in amino acids: CASSQVVGTYNEQFF. CDR3 bases: TGTGCCAGCAGCCAAGTCGTCGGGACTTACAATGAGCAGTTCTTC.

This clone has just a few counts. The chain uses TRBV7-9 and TRBJ2-1; 13 nucleotides agree with TRBD2. The germline V gene encodes CDR1 SEHNR and CDR2 FQNEAQ (reference sequence). The CDR3 runs 18 residues. The ends lost 2 bases at V and 1 base at J; junction bases unmatched: 5. The CDR3 DNA follows: TGTGCCAGCAGCTTAACTAGCGGGGGGGCCTTATCCTACAATGAGCAGTTCTTC. Translation: CASSLTSGGALSYNEQFF.

On this clone: This could be a read error, since a much larger clone is one nucleotide away. The rearrangement uses TRBV9 and TRBJ2-4; 8 nucleotides line up with TRBD1. Losses at the gene ends were 4 bases for V and 7 bases for J; bases not matched to a gene: 7. Per the germline V gene, CDR1 is SGDLS and CDR2 is YYNGEE. The CDR3 consists of 14 residues. The chain's CDR3 is CASSSGQGRNIQYF. For the CDR3, the DNA is TGTGCCAGCAGCTCCGGACAGGGTAGGAACATTCAGTACTTC. Combining the CDR3 with reference TRBV9 and TRBJ2-4 gives the whole variable domain DSGVTQTPKHLITATGQRVTLRCSPRSGDLSVYWYQQSLDQGLQFLIQYYNGEERAKGNILERFSAQQFPDLHSELNLSSLELGDSALYFCASSSGQGRNIQYFGAGTRLSVL.

V usage is TRBV21-1 and J usage is TRBJ1-1; the D segment call TRBD1 is taken from the table without a DNA check. TRBV21-1 is assigned pseudogene status. The CDR3 is made up of 14 amino acids. The CDR3 DNA sequence: TGTGCCAGTAAGCCGGACAAAGGGAACACTGAAGCTTTCTTT. Translated: CASKPDKGNTEAFF.

This clone turned up a few times. The chain carries TRBV27 and TRBJ1-2; 7 bases match TRBD1. Germline V gives CDR1 MNHEY, CDR2 SMNVEV (reference sequence). V lost 0 bases, J lost 5 bases, and 9 bases stayed unmatched. The CDR3 is 16 residues long. The chain's CDR3 is CASSLSAAGGYYGYTF. In DNA form, the CDR3 reads TGTGCCAGCAGTTTATCGGCAGCAGGGGGTTATTATGGCTACACCTTC.

This clone showed up many times. V usage is TRBV29-1 and J usage is TRBJ2-3; D possibly corresponds to TRBD2 (6 bases). The germline gives CDR1 SQVTM, CDR2 ANQGSEA. The CDR3 runs to 12 residues. Trimming took 7 bases from V and 2 from J, leaving 10 bases between them. DNA of the CDR3: TGCAGCGCGGGACTCAACACAGATACGCAGTATTTT. Translating gives CSAGLNTDTQYF.

The table lists this clone with many counts. This rearrangement joins TRBV11-2 to TRBJ2-1; tentative D call: TRBD1 (6 bases). V was clipped by 5 bases and J by 10 bases, with 15 bases between them. Germline CDR1 reads SGHAT; CDR2 reads FQNNGV. The CDR3 has 13 amino acids. The CDR3 protein is CASSTRQDQEQFF. The CDR3, as DNA: TGTGCCAGCAGCACCCGACAGGACCAAGAGCAGTTCTTC. The full variable domain, in which reference TRBV11-2 and TRBJ2-1 provide the parts outside the CDR3, is EAGVAQSPRYKIIEKRQSVAFWCNPISGHATLYWYQQILGQGPKLLIQFQNNGVVDDSQLPKDRFSAERLKGVDSTLKIQPAKLEDSAVYLCASSTRQDQEQFFGPGTRLTVL.

Notes on this clone: Additional DNA sequences in this sample encode the identical CDR3. This rearrangement joins TRBV11-2 to TRBJ2-5, with TRBD2 matching 11 bases. J gave up 3 bases and V 6 bases, and 9 bases lay outside the gene matches. Germline V lookup: CDR1 SGHAT, CDR2 FQNNGV. CDR3 length: 16 amino acids. The CDR3 nucleotides are TGTGCCAGCAGTTTACTTAGCGGGGGGGCAGAAGAGACCCAGTACTTC. Residues: CASSLLSGGAEETQYF.

A few counts support this clone. This sequence joins TRBV28 and TRBJ1-3, with a weak D call TRBD1 (5 bases). V was shortened by 7 bases and J by 2 bases, with 12 bases between the two germline ends. CDR1 is MDHEN, CDR2 SYDVKM, per germline. This CDR3 is built from 14 residues. In DNA form, the CDR3 reads TGTGCCAGCACCCCAGGGCATGCTGGAAACACCATATATTTT. Protein product: CASTPGHAGNTIYF.

The chain has TRBV11-2 and TRBJ1-6, with D uncertain. This CDR3 region has 15 residues. Germline V gene sequence: CDR1 SGHAT, CDR2 FQNNGV. Trimming left V 4 bases short and J 7 bases short, with 14 bases between. In nucleotides, the CDR3 is TGTGCCAGCAGCTACCGATCGGGTGGGAATTCACCCCTCCACTTT. It codes for CASSYRSGGNSPLHF.

CDR3 bases: TGTGCCAGCAGTATTTTAGCGGGAGATACGCAGTATTTT. This sequence encodes CASSILAGDTQYF. This chain uses TRBV6-6 with TRBJ2-3, with 7 nucleotides matching TRBD2. CDR3 length: 13 residues. Trimming at V came to 5 bases and at J to 5 bases, leaving 4 bases not matched to a gene. The germline V gene encodes CDR1 MNHNY and CDR2 SVGAGI (reference sequence).

This chain uses TRBV5-1 with TRBJ2-3, with D maybe TRBD1 (5 bases). This CDR3 spans 13 amino acids. Germline CDR1 reads SGHRS; CDR2 reads YFSETQ. Trimming shortened V by 1 base and J by 6 bases, and 9 bases separated the two germline ends. CDR3 in amino acids: CASSLQGGDTQYF. CDR3 bases: TGCGCCAGCAGCTTGCAGGGTGGGGATACGCAGTATTTT.

The chain combines TRBV5-6 with TRBJ2-3; 7 bases map to TRBD2. With V trimmed by 4 bases and J by 4 bases, 6 bases remained unmatched. There are 14 residues in the CDR3. Germline assignment: CDR1 SGHDT and CDR2 YYEEEE. Here the CDR3 DNA reads TGTGCCAGCAGCGGCGGGAGTCGCTCAGATACGCAGTATTTT. This codes for CASSGGSRSDTQYF.

The rearrangement uses TRBV4-3 and TRBJ2-1; TRBD2 matches 7 bases. The CDR3 runs 19 residues. The V gene's germline CDR1 is LGHNA and CDR2 YSLEER. Trimming cost V 0 bases and J 3 bases; bases outside gene matches: 14. The CDR3 region has the DNA TGCGCCAGCAGCCAAGAAGTCCCTCTTGGGGGGGGTCTCTACAATGAGCAGTTCTTC. Protein product: CASSQEVPLGGGLYNEQFF.

The V call is TRBV13, the J call TRBJ2-1; 12 bases agree with TRBD2. J gave up 0 bases and V 4 bases, and 13 bases lay outside the gene matches. This CDR3 has 20 residues. In germline, CDR1 is PRHDT, CDR2 FYEKMQ (reference sequence). CDR3 nucleotide sequence: TGTGCCAGCAGCTCCCTCCCCCGGACTAGCGGGATGACCTCCTACAATGAGCAGTTCTTC. Encoded protein: CASSSLPRTSGMTSYNEQFF. The full variable domain, its missing parts supplied by reference TRBV13 and TRBJ2-1, is AAGVIQSPRHLIKEKRETATLKCYPIPRHDTVYWYQQGPGQDPQFLISFYEKMQSDKGSIPDRFSAQQFSDYHSELNMSSLELGDSALYFCASSSLPRTSGMTSYNEQFFGPGTRLTVL.

The genes are TRBV2 and TRBJ2-3; D perhaps matches TRBD2 (5 bases). V was trimmed by 7 bases and J by 2 bases, leaving 13 bases between them. This CDR3 has 14 amino acids. The germline V gene encodes CDR1 SNHLY and CDR2 FYNNEI. CDR3 protein: CASNEGRFTDTQYF. CDR3 DNA: TGTGCCAGCAACGAGGGTAGATTCACAGATACGCAGTATTTT.

The chain has TRBV27 and TRBJ1-3, with TRBD1 matching 8 bases. Germline V lookup: CDR1 MNHEY, CDR2 SMNVEV (reference sequence). The CDR3 length is 16 residues. V was clipped by 9 bases and J by 2 bases; unmatched bases: 12. The CDR3 spells CASRQGSNIAGNTIYF. CDR3 nucleotide sequence: TGTGCCAGTAGACAGGGGTCAAACATCGCTGGAAACACCATATATTTT.

This sequence joins TRBV4-3 and TRBJ1-2; 11 positions agree with TRBD1. The CDR3 totals 16 residues. The ends lost 0 bases at V and 7 bases at J; junction bases unmatched: 7. Germline assignment: CDR1 LGHNA and CDR2 YSLEER. The CDR3 sequence: CASSQDRTGGFSGYTF. The CDR3 nucleotides are TGCGCCAGCAGCCAAGACCGGACAGGGGGCTTTTCTGGCTACACCTTC.

This clone occurred many times. This sequence joins TRBV27 and TRBJ1-1; TRBD1 matches 10 bases. From germline, CDR1 is MNHEY and CDR2 SMNVEV (reference sequence). Trimming cost V 5 bases and J 5 bases; bases outside gene matches: 5. The length of the CDR3 is 14 residues. CDR3 protein: CASSEWTGGTEAFF. CDR3 DNA sequence: TGTGCCAGCAGTGAATGGACAGGGGGAACTGAAGCTTTCTTT.

This chain links TRBV19 with TRBJ2-1; 10 bases align to TRBD2. Germline CDR1 reads LNHDA; CDR2 reads SQIVND (reference sequence). The CDR3 has 15 amino acids. V trimming: 3 bases; J trimming: 7 bases; junction bases outside the gene matches: 6. DNA of the CDR3: TGTGCCAGTAGTATCGCTAGCGGGAGATGGAATGAGCAGTTCTTC. Amino acid sequence: CASSIASGRWNEQFF.

This chain connects TRBV28 to TRBJ2-7, with D possibly being TRBD1 or TRBD2 (10 bases each). The CDR3 is 19 amino acids. Looked up from germline, CDR1 is MDHEN and CDR2 is SYDVKM. V lost 8 bases to trimming and J lost 3 bases, with 32 bases between them. The DNA of the CDR3 is TGTGCCAGCCGGGACAGGGGACCCGTAGCGGGAGGCCCTCTCTACGAGCAGTACTTC. Protein: CASRDRGPVAGGPLYEQYF.